The 23 T cell receptor beta chains presented below share a single source sample, sequenced in a study of T cell repertoires in cytomegalovirus infection. Their target antigens are unknown. Each CDR3 protein is one row after TCRdb ran MiXCR on the reads. Of fewer than 150,000 distinct CDR3 sequences in the sample, 30% to 35% were seen once. Sequenced here: CD8+ T cells from cultured PBMCs, sampled from culture after CMV antigen stimulation. Receptors originate from a human donor in good health (CMV status not recorded). Some clones in this sample may be carry-over from other donors' samples.

This clonotype was seen a handful of times. The chain has TRBV6-2 or TRBV6-3 and TRBJ2-7; D possibly corresponds to TRBD1 (5 bases). CDR3 length: 14 amino acids. Germline V gene lookup returns CDR1 MNHEY and CDR2 SVGEGT. V was trimmed by 5 bases and J by 2 bases, leaving 13 bases between them. CDR3 bases: TGTGCCAGCAGTCGTGACAGTGCTCCCTACGAGCAGTACTTC. As protein: CASSRDSAPYEQYF.

This chain uses TRBV27 with TRBJ1-2; 10 bases are shared with TRBD1. The CDR3 has 17 residues. Germline assignment: CDR1 MNHEY and CDR2 SMNVEV (reference sequence). Losses at the gene ends were 2 bases for V and 0 bases for J; bases not matched to a gene: 6. The CDR3 reads CASSLGTGDYANYGYTF. The DNA of the CDR3 is TGTGCCAGCAGTTTAGGGACAGGGGATTATGCTAACTATGGCTACACCTTC.

J is TRBJ2-3 and V is TRBV27; 10 bases line up with TRBD2. CDR1 is MNHEY, CDR2 SMNVEV, per germline (reference sequence). The CDR3 has 16 residues. After removal of 2 bases from V and 0 bases from J, the junction contained 2 bases not matched to a gene. CDR3 DNA sequence: TGTGCCAGCAGTTTAGGAGCGGGGGGGAGCACAGATACGCAGTATTTT. Protein sequence: CASSLGAGGSTDTQYF.

The J gene is TRBJ1-5, the V gene TRBV6-2 or TRBV6-3; TRBD1 might be the D (5 bases). This CDR3 has 16 amino acids. V lost 5 bases, J lost 4 bases, and 18 bases lay in between. CDR1 and CDR2 (germline): MNHEY, SVGEGT. CDR3 loop: CASSEGFTLRNQPQHF. CDR3 DNA sequence: TGTGCCAGCAGTGAGGGGTTCACCCTCAGGAATCAGCCCCAGCATTTT.

Only one count was recorded for this clonotype. Just one base apart from a much larger clone, this may be a read error. The chain has TRBV27 and TRBJ2-7; TRBD1 matches at 9 bases. This CDR3 comprises 14 residues. Germline CDR1 reads MNHEY; CDR2 reads SMNVEV (reference sequence). Losses at the gene ends were 4 bases for V and 3 bases for J; bases not matched to a gene: 4. Here the CDR3 DNA reads TGTGCCAGCAGTTCCGGGACAGGGTGCTACGAGCAGTACTTC. Amino acids: CASSSGTGCYEQYF.

This clonotype was observed at least ten times. J is TRBJ2-5 and V is TRBV7-6; D gene unclear. The CDR3 runs to 14 residues. Trimming pared 8 bases from V and 3 bases from J, leaving 16 bases between. Germline V gene sequence: CDR1 SGHVS, CDR2 FNYEAQ. CDR3 residues: CASGPTRWKETQYF. CDR3 nucleotide sequence: TGTGCCAGCGGACCTACGAGGTGGAAAGAGACCCAGTACTTC.

This clonotype was recorded at least ten times. The chain combines TRBV7-2 with TRBJ2-7; 10 bases line up with TRBD2. Per the germline V gene, CDR1 is SGHTA and CDR2 is FQGNSA. The junction had 8 bases not matched to a gene; V was cut back by 1 base and J by 2 bases. The CDR3 covers 17 residues. DNA of the CDR3: TGTGCCAGCAGCTTAGTAGGGTTCAGCGGGGGGGCCTACGAGCAGTACTTC. Translated: CASSLVGFSGGAYEQYF.

This clonotype was detected a few times. The chain is built from TRBV20-1 and TRBJ1-1, with unresolved D. V dropped 6 bases and J dropped 0 bases, with 23 bases sitting between them. CDR1 is DFQATT and CDR2 is SNEGSKA in the germline V gene (reference sequence). The CDR3 extends over 17 amino acids. The DNA for the CDR3 is TGCAGTGCGTCCCTTTGGCCTCGGAAGCCAATGAACACTGAAGCTTTCTTT. Translated, it gives CSASLWPRKPMNTEAFF.

This clonotype was seen only a few times. The gene calls are TRBV7-9 and TRBJ2-5; the match to TRBD1 covers 7 bases. V was clipped by 4 bases and J by 4 bases; unmatched bases: 6. The CDR3 totals 14 residues. Germline V CDR1 and CDR2: SEHNR, FQNEAQ (reference sequence). This CDR3 reads CASSSTGVRETQYF. Here the CDR3 DNA reads TGTGCCAGCAGCTCTACAGGGGTGCGAGAGACCCAGTACTTC.

J is TRBJ2-1 and V is TRBV20-1; the match to TRBD1 covers 7 bases. Germline CDR1 is DFQATT and CDR2 is SNEGSKA (reference sequence). The V segment lost 4 bases and the J segment 5 bases; nucleotides outside the gene matches: 8. The CDR3 spans 14 residues. The CDR3 sequence: CSATGQDGNNEQFF. The CDR3 DNA reads TGCAGTGCTACCGGACAGGACGGTAACAATGAGCAGTTCTTC.

This clonotype has more than one count but fewer than ten. The chain's CDR3 is CASSLLQGAHKELFF. The CDR3 DNA reads TGCGCCAGCAGCCTCTTACAGGGGGCGCATAAGGAACTGTTTTTT. V is TRBV4-1 and J is TRBJ1-4; 9 bases agree with TRBD1. CDR3 size: 15 residues. V gave up 4 bases and J gave up 12 bases; unmatched junction bases: 12. Germline CDR1 MGHRA, CDR2 YSYEKL.

J is TRBJ1-1 and V is TRBV6-2 or TRBV6-3; maybe TRBD1 (5 bases). The CDR3 spans 11 residues. The germline V and J ends were trimmed by 8 bases and 7 bases, with 11 bases remaining between them. CDR1 is MNHEY and CDR2 is SVGEGT in the germline V gene. The CDR3 coding sequence is TGTGCCAGCCTGGGAACAGGTGAAGCTTTCTTT. The encoded protein is CASLGTGEAFF.

This clonotype was recorded a few times. The chain recombines TRBV13 with TRBJ1-6; D gene unclear. CDR3 length: 16 amino acids. Germline CDR1 is PRHDT and CDR2 is FYEKMQ (reference sequence). The V end lost 3 bases, the J end lost 0 bases, and 9 bases lay between the germline ends. This CDR3 is CASSFSGSSYNSPLHF. CDR3 nucleotides: TGTGCCAGCAGCTTTTCTGGAAGCTCCTATAATTCACCCCTCCACTTT.

The chain couples TRBV7-9 to TRBJ2-4, with no clear D. With 1 base removed from V and 7 bases from J, the gap between germline ends came to 11 bases. This CDR3 is built from 14 residues. CDR1 and CDR2 from the germline V gene are SEHNR and FQNEAQ (reference sequence). DNA for the CDR3: TGTGCCAGCAGCTTAGAGCAGGCCGGCAACATTCAGTACTTC. Translating gives CASSLEQAGNIQYF.

Ten or more counts support this clonotype. This sequence joins TRBV12-3 or TRBV12-4 and TRBJ2-5; the D is unclear. V gave up 3 bases and J gave up 5 bases, with 10 bases separating them. CDR3 length: 13 amino acids. DNA of the CDR3: TGTGCCAGCAGTTTGGGTACCCGGGAGACCCAGTACTTC. It translates to CASSLGTRETQYF.

The chain is built from TRBV6-2 or TRBV6-3 and TRBJ2-1, with 9 bases that match TRBD2. V trimming: 2 bases; J trimming: 2 bases; junction bases outside the gene matches: 10. CDR1 is MNHEY and CDR2 is SVGEGT in the germline V gene. CDR3 length equals 18 residues. The CDR3 region is CASSYDIGLAGTYNEQFF. CDR3 coding DNA: TGTGCCAGCAGTTACGATATAGGGCTAGCGGGAACCTACAATGAGCAGTTCTTC.

This clonotype was seen a handful of times. The chain links TRBV10-3 to TRBJ2-5, with 8 nucleotides matching TRBD1. Germline CDR1 and CDR2: ENHRY and SYGVKD. J gave up 3 bases and V 10 bases, and 7 bases lay outside the gene matches. The CDR3 loop spans 13 amino acids. The CDR3 loop is CATETGVEETQYF. CDR3 nucleotide sequence: TGTGCCACAGAGACAGGGGTGGAAGAGACCCAGTACTTC.

The chain uses TRBV4-1 and TRBJ2-7; TRBD1 or TRBD2 may be the D gene (5 bases each). The germline gives CDR1 MGHRA, CDR2 YSYEKL. The CDR3 covers 15 residues. V lost 3 bases, J lost 5 bases, and 17 bases lay in between. The CDR3 reads CASSQGPGRTNEQYF. The CDR3 nucleotides are TGCGCCAGCAGCCAGGGACCAGGCAGGACGAACGAGCAGTACTTC.

This chain connects TRBV6-2 or TRBV6-3 to TRBJ1-1; tentatively, D is TRBD1 (6 bases). This CDR3 has 14 amino acids. The germline V gene has CDR1 MNHEY and CDR2 SVGEGT. V was trimmed by 2 bases and J by 3 bases, leaving 10 bases between them. The DNA for the CDR3 is TGTGCCAGCAGTTACGCAGGGGCCCACACTGAAGCTTTCTTT. It is translated as CASSYAGAHTEAFF.

The chain is built from TRBV12-3 or TRBV12-4 and TRBJ2-3; 9 positions agree with TRBD2. The length of the CDR3 is 18 residues. The J segment lost 2 bases and the V segment lost 5 bases, leaving 14 bases of the junction unmatched. In nucleotides, the CDR3 is TGTGCCAGCAGTCCTCACCTCCGACTAGCGGCGGACACAGATACGCAGTATTTT. Its protein is CASSPHLRLAADTDTQYF.

This clonotype was detected only once. This chain uses TRBV6-5 with TRBJ2-3; 10 nucleotides line up with TRBD2. Per germline, CDR1 MNHEY and CDR2 SVGAGI. The CDR3 totals 15 residues. The trim removed 6 bases at V and 1 base at J, leaving 4 bases unmatched. This CDR3 is CASRLGLAGTDTQYF. CDR3 coding DNA: TGTGCCAGCAGACTAGGACTAGCGGGCACAGATACGCAGTATTTT.

In this sample, this clonotype turned up many times. The chain couples TRBV7-9 to TRBJ1-1, with 7 bases identical to TRBD1. The length of the CDR3 is 18 residues. After removal of 5 bases from V and 1 base from J, the junction contained 16 bases not matched to a gene. Germline CDR1 and CDR2: SEHNR and FQNEAQ (reference sequence). CDR3 in DNA: TGTGCCAGCAGCACCTCTCGTCGATCCGGGACAGAGAACACTGAAGCTTTCTTT. Its translation: CASSTSRRSGTENTEAFF. The variable domain in full, with the rest retrieved from reference TRBV7-9 and TRBJ1-1, is DTGVSQNPRHKITKRGQNVTFRCDPISEHNRLYWYRQTLGQGPEFLTYFQNEAQLEKSRLLSDRFSAERPKGSFSTLEIQRTEQGDSAMYLCASSTSRRSGTENTEAFFGQGTRLTVV.

The genes are TRBV2 and TRBJ2-5; TRBD2 aligns across 8 bases. V shed 3 bases and J 1 base; nucleotides not matched to a gene: 7. This CDR3 is 16 amino acids long. Germline V gene data show CDR1 as SNHLY and CDR2 as FYNNEI. CDR3 nucleotides: TGTGCCAGCAGTGAGCCTTTTGCGGGGGGCCAAGAGACCCAGTACTTC. Amino acid sequence: CASSEPFAGGQETQYF.